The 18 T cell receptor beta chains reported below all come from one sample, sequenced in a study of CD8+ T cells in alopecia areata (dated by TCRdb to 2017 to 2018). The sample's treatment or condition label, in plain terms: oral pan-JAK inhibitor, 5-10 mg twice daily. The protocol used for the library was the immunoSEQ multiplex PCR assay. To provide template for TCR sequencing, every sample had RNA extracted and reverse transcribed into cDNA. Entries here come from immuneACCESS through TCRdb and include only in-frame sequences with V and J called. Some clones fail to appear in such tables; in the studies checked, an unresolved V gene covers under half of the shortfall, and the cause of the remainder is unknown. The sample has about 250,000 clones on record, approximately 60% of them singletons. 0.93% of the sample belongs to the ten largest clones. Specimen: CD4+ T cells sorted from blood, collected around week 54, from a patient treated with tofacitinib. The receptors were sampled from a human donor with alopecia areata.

The CDR3 spells CSVEGTLRPYNEQFF. The CDR3 bases are TGCAGCGTTGAAGGGACATTGCGGCCATACAATGAGCAGTTCTTC. The chain uses TRBV29-1 and TRBJ2-1, with D maybe TRBD1 (5 bases). In germline, CDR1 is SQVTM, CDR2 ANQGSEA. Trimming removed 1 base at V and 4 bases at J, with 14 bases between. The CDR3 has 15 amino acids.

The CDR3 region is CASSITLDSPLHF. Here the CDR3 DNA reads TGTGCCAGTAGTATCACGCTCGACTCACCCCTCCACTTT. V usage is TRBV19 and J usage is TRBJ1-6; D is undetermined. Deletions cut 3 bases from V and 10 bases from J, with 10 bases between. This CDR3 has 13 amino acids. In germline, CDR1 is LNHDA, CDR2 SQIVND (reference sequence).

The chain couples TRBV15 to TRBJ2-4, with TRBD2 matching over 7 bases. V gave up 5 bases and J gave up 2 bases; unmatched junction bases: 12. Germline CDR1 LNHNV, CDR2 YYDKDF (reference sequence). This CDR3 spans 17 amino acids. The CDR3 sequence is CATSPPGGTLSKNIQYF. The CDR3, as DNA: TGTGCCACCAGCCCTCCCGGGGGGACGTTATCCAAAAACATTCAGTACTTC. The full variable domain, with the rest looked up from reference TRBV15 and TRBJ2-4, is DAMVIQNPRYQVTQFGKPVTLSCSQTLNHNVMYWYQQKSSQAPKLLFHYYDKDFNNEADTPDNFQSRRPNTSFCFLDIRSPGLGDTAMYLCATSPPGGTLSKNIQYFGAGTRLSVL.

CDR3 sequence reads: CASSLISSPLHF. DNA for the CDR3: TGTGCCAGCAGCTTGATCAGTTCACCCCTCCACTTT. The chain employs TRBV5-8 and TRBJ1-6; D is ambiguous. Trimming removed 1 base at V and 9 bases at J, with 5 bases between. Germline V lookup: CDR1 SGHTS, CDR2 YDEGEE. There are 12 residues in the CDR3.

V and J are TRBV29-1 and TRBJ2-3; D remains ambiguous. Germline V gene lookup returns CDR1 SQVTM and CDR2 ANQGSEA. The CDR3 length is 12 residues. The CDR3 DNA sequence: TGCAGTAACGGGCCAGGCCCCGATACGCAGTATTTT. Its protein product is CSNGPGPDTQYF.

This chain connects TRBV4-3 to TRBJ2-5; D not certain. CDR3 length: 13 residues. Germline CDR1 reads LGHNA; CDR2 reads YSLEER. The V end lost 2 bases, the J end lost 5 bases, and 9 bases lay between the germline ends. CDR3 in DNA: TGCGCCAGCAGCCAACAAGGATCGGAGACCCAGTACTTC. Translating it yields CASSQQGSETQYF.

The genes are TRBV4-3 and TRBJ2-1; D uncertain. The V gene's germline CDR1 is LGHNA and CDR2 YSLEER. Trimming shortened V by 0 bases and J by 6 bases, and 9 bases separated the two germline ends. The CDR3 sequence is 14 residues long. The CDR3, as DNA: TGCGCCAGCAGCCAAGATGGACGGATCAATGAGCAGTTCTTC. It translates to CASSQDGRINEQFF.

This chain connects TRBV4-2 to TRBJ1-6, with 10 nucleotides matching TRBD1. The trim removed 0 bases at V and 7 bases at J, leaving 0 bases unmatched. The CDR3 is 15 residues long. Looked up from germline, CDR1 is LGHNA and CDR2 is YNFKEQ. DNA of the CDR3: TGTGCCAGCAGCCAAGAGGACAGGGGGAATTCACCCCTCCACTTT. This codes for CASSQEDRGNSPLHF.

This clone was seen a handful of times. The CDR3 DNA reads TGCGCCAGCAGCTTCAGCCATAGCGGAGAGACCCAGTACTTC. Protein: CASSFSHSGETQYF. The chain employs TRBV5-1 and TRBJ2-5; D is possibly TRBD2 (6 bases). The V and J ends lost 2 bases and 4 bases respectively, with 12 bases between them. The CDR3 sequence is 14 residues long. Per the germline V gene, CDR1 is SGHRS and CDR2 is YFSETQ.

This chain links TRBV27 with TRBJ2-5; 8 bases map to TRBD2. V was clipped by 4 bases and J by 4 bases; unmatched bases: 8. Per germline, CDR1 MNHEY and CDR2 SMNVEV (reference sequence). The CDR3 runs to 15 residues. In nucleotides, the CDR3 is TGTGCCAGCAGTTCTCCGGGACTAGGAGGAGAGACCCAGTACTTC. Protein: CASSSPGLGGETQYF.

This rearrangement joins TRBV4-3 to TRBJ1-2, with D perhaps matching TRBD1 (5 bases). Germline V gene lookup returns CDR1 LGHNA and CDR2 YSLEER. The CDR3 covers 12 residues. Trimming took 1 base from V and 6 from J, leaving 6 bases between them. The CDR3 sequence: CASSQVGHGYTF. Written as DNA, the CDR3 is TGCGCCAGCAGCCAAGTGGGGCATGGCTACACCTTC.

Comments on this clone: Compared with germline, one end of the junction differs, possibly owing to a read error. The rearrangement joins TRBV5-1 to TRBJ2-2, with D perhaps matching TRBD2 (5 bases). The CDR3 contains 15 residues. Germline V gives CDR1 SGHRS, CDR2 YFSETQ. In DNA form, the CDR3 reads TGCGCCAGCAGCTTGGAAAATTGGGGAACCGGGGAGCTGTTCTTT. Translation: CASSLENWGTGELFF.

This CDR3 is CASSRAGQVRRETQYF. CDR3 coding DNA: TGTGCCAGCAGCCGAGCGGGACAGGTCCGCCGAGAGACCCAGTACTTC. V gene TRBV7-8 combines with J gene TRBJ2-5, with D possibly matching TRBD1 (8 bases). Germline V gene data show CDR1 as SGHVS and CDR2 as FQNEAQ. The V gene lost 5 bases and the J gene lost 4 bases, with 20 bases spanning the gap. The CDR3 has 16 residues.

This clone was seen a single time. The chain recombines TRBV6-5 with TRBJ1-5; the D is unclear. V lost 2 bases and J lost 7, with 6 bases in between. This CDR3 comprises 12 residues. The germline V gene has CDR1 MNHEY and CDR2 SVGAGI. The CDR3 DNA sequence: TGTGCCAGCAGTTACCTGGGACAGCCCCAGCATTTT. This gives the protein CASSYLGQPQHF.

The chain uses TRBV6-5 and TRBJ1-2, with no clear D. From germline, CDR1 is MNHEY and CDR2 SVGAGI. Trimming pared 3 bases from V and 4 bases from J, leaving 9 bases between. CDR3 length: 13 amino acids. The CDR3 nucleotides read TGTGCCAGCAGTTATTGGGGAGTCTATGGCTACACCTTC. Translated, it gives CASSYWGVYGYTF.

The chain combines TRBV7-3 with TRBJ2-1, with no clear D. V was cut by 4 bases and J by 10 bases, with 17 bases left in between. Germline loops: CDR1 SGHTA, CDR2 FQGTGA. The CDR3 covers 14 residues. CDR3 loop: CASSSSRLRREQFF. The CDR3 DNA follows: TGTGCCAGCAGCTCGAGTCGCCTTCGGCGGGAGCAGTTCTTC.

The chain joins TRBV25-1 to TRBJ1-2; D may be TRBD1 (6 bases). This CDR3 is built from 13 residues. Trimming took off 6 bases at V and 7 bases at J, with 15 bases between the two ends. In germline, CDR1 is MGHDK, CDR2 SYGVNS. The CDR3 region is CASSLLQGGGYTF. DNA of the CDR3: TGTGCCAGCAGCCTCCTACAGGGAGGTGGCTACACCTTC.

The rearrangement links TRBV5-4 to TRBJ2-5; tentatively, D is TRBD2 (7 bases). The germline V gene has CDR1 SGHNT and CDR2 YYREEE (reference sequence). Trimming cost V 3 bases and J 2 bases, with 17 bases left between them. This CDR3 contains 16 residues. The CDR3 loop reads CASSSYGAGAQETQYF. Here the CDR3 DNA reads TGTGCCAGCAGCTCTTACGGGGCGGGGGCACAAGAGACCCAGTACTTC.